Listed below are T cell receptor beta chains from one sample, sequenced in a study of cytomegalovirus exposure and HLA in healthy donors. Assay: immunoSEQ multiplex PCR; the TCRdb copy retains only in-frame clones and omits some. Of over 85,000 clones in the sample, over 75% are singletons; the top ten hold more than 3%. The sequenced sample was PBMCs. Every receptor here comes from a female donor in good health and CMV-seropositive. The CDR3 runs from the conserved cysteine through the conserved F or W. A D gene is named only where the DNA matches it firmly. Only part of the rows carry a size: once, few, many, or a class if the clone is expanded.

V: TRBV18; length: 15; D: TRBD2; J: TRBJ2-5; size: -; DNA: TGTGCCAGCTCACCACGGACTAGCGGGAGTGAGACCCAGTACTTC; CDR3: CASSPRTSGSETQYF
V: TRBV6-5; length: 15; D: TRBD1; J: TRBJ2-7; size: few; DNA: TGTGCCAGCAGTTCCACTCCGGGACAGGTATACGAGCAGTACTTC; CDR3: CASSSTPGQVYEQYF
V: TRBV7-9; length: 12; D: -; J: TRBJ2-2; size: -; DNA: TGTGCCAGCAGCTTCACAGGTTGGGAGCTGTTTTTT; CDR3: CASSFTGWELFF
V: TRBV5-1; length: 17; D: TRBD1; J: TRBJ2-3; size: -; DNA: TGCGCCAGCAGCTTGGCTCACTCTGGACAGGGAACAGATACGCAGTATTTT; CDR3: CASSLAHSGQGTDTQYF
V: TRBV4-1; length: 13; D: TRBD1; J: TRBJ1-1; size: few; DNA: TGCGCCAGCAGCCAAGAGGACAGGGGAAAAGCTTTCTTT; CDR3: CASSQEDRGKAFF
V: TRBV5-4; length: 12; D: -; J: TRBJ2-7; size: -; DNA: TGTGCCAGCAGCTTGCCTTCCTACGAGCAGTACTTC; CDR3: CASSLPSYEQYF
V: TRBV6-1; length: 13; D: -; J: TRBJ2-7; size: -; DNA: TGTGCCAGCAGTAGCTCCGTCTCCTACGAGCAGTACTTC; CDR3: CASSSSVSYEQYF
V: TRBV7-2; length: 16; D: TRBD2; J: TRBJ2-2; size: -; DNA: TGTGCCAGCAGCTACGCGACTAGCGTCAGCACCGGGGAGCTGTTTTTT; CDR3: CASSYATSVSTGELFF
V: TRBV11-2; length: 13; D: -; J: TRBJ1-2; size: -; DNA: TGTGCCAGCAGCCCACAGGGAATCTATGGCTACACCTTC; CDR3: CASSPQGIYGYTF
V: TRBV6-5; length: 12; D: -; J: TRBJ1-2; size: few; DNA: TGTGCCAGCAGTGGCCCGCTCTATGGCTACACCTTC; CDR3: CASSGPLYGYTF
V: TRBV28; length: 11; D: -; J: TRBJ1-2; size: -; DNA: TGTGCCACCCGAAGGGGCGATGGCTACACCTTC; CDR3: CATRRGDGYTF
V: TRBV2; length: 17; D: TRBD2; J: TRBJ2-2; size: -; DNA: TGTGCCAGCAGTGGTCCGGGACTAGCGGGTGTCACCGGGGAGCTGTTTTTT; CDR3: CASSGPGLAGVTGELFF
V: TRBV2; length: 14; D: TRBD2; J: TRBJ2-1; size: -; DNA: TGTGCCAGCAGAGGCGGGGGGGCTGAAAATGAGCAGTTCTTC; CDR3: CASRGGGAENEQFF
V: TRBV11-2; length: 12; D: -; J: TRBJ2-7; size: -; DNA: TGTGCCAGCAGCTTTAGGGGTTACGAGCAGTACTTC; CDR3: CASSFRGYEQYF
V: TRBV5-6; length: 13; D: -; J: TRBJ2-7; size: -; DNA: TGTGCCAGCAGCTTCGGGGGGCCCTACGAGCAGTACTTC; CDR3: CASSFGGPYEQYF
V: TRBV7-2; length: 16; D: TRBD2; J: TRBJ2-2; size: -; DNA: TGTGCCAGCAGCGCTAGCGGGGGTCTAAACACCGGGGAGCTGTTTTTT; CDR3: CASSASGGLNTGELFF
V: TRBV7-6; length: 14; D: TRBD2; J: TRBJ2-7; size: -; DNA: TGTGCCAGCAGCTTAGGAGCGGGAGCTTGCGAGCAGTACTTC; CDR3: CASSLGAGACEQYF
V: TRBV19; length: 15; D: -; J: TRBJ1-4; size: -; DNA: TGTGCCAGTAGTATAGTCGGCAGGGTGAATGGAAAACTGTTTTTT; CDR3: CASSIVGRVNGKLFF
V: TRBV12-2; length: 16; D: -; J: TRBJ1-2; size: -; DNA: TGTGCAAGTCGCTTAGTACTCCCGACAGGCTCTTATGGCTACCCCTTC; CDR3: CASRLVLPTGSYGYPF
V: TRBV30; length: 15; D: TRBD1; J: TRBJ1-1; size: -; DNA: TGTGCCTGGAGTGCACTGACAGGGGGAAACACTGAAGCTTTCTTT; CDR3: CAWSALTGGNTEAFF
V: TRBV15; length: 12; D: -; J: TRBJ2-7; size: -; DNA: TGTGCCACCAGGGGAGTTCGAAACGAGCAGTACTTC; CDR3: CATRGVRNEQYF
V: TRBV5-1; length: 13; D: TRBD1; J: TRBJ1-1; size: -; DNA: TGCGCCAGCAGCTCTACAGGGGGAACTGAAGCTTTCTTT; CDR3: CASSSTGGTEAFF
V: TRBV7-6; length: 13; D: TRBD1; J: TRBJ1-1; size: -; DNA: TGTGCCAGCAGCAAGAACAGGGGGGAAGAAGCTTTCTTT; CDR3: CASSKNRGEEAFF
V: TRBV15; length: 12; D: -; J: TRBJ1-2; size: -; DNA: TGTGCCACCAGTGCGCCATTCCGCGGCTACACCTTC; CDR3: CATSAPFRGYTF
V: TRBV28; length: 14; D: TRBD2; J: TRBJ2-7; size: -; DNA: TGTGCCAGCGACAGACCCGGGACTAACTACGAGCAGTACTTC; CDR3: CASDRPGTNYEQYF
V: TRBV9; length: 14; D: -; J: TRBJ1-6; size: -; DNA: TGTGCCAGCAGCGTAGTGGGGGCCGGTTCACCCCTCCACTTT; CDR3: CASSVVGAGSPLHF
V: TRBV15; length: 13; D: -; J: TRBJ1-4; size: -; DNA: TGTGCCACCAGCACAGGGATGGGCGAAAAACTGTTTTTT; CDR3: CATSTGMGEKLFF
V: TRBV6-5; length: 15; D: TRBD2; J: TRBJ2-7; size: -; DNA: TGTGCCAGCAGTTTGACTAGCGGGGGGATATACGAGCAGTACTTC; CDR3: CASSLTSGGIYEQYF
V: TRBV11-2; length: 15; D: -; J: TRBJ2-7; size: -; DNA: TGTGCCAGCAGCTTAGAAGTCGCAGTTGCCTACGAGCAGTACTTC; CDR3: CASSLEVAVAYEQYF
V: TRBV30; length: 15; D: TRBD2; J: TRBJ2-7; size: once; DNA: TGTGCCTGGACTCCTAGCGGGAGTTTCGGGTACGAGCAGTACTTC; CDR3: CAWTPSGSFGYEQYF
V: TRBV4-1; length: 12; D: -; J: TRBJ2-7; size: once; DNA: TGCGCCAGCAGCCAACCAGGGTACGAGCAGTACTTC; CDR3: CASSQPGYEQYF
V: TRBV5-1; length: 15; D: -; J: TRBJ2-5; size: -; DNA: TGCGCCAGCAGCGGCGGGCAGTTAAATGGGAAGACCCAGTACTTC; CDR3: CASSGGQLNGKTQYF
V: TRBV19; length: 14; D: -; J: TRBJ2-5; size: -; DNA: TGTGCCAGTAGTACCGGGACAAATAAAGAGACCCAGTACTTC; CDR3: CASSTGTNKETQYF
V: TRBV7-9; length: 16; D: TRBD2; J: TRBJ2-3; size: -; DNA: TGTGCCAGCAGCTTAGATAGCGGGGAAGGCACAGATACGCAGTATTTT; CDR3: CASSLDSGEGTDTQYF
V: TRBV5-1; length: 18; D: TRBD1; J: TRBJ1-1; size: -; DNA: TGCGCCAGCAGTAACCAACAGGGGGCGAAACTCCTGGGCACTGAAGCTTTCTTT; CDR3: CASSNQQGAKLLGTEAFF
V: TRBV5-1; length: 14; D: TRBD2; J: TRBJ2-7; size: -; DNA: TGCGCCAGCAGCCACGGACTAGCAGCCTACGAGCAGTACTTC; CDR3: CASSHGLAAYEQYF
V: TRBV6-5; length: 12; D: TRBD1; J: TRBJ1-2; size: -; DNA: TGTGCCAGCGGGTACGAAGGGACAGCCTACACCTTC; CDR3: CASGYEGTAYTF
V: TRBV5-1; length: 11; D: -; J: TRBJ2-7; size: -; DNA: TGCGCCAGCAGCTTGGCAAACGAGCAGTACTTC; CDR3: CASSLANEQYF
V: TRBV5-6; length: 12; D: -; J: TRBJ1-2; size: -; DNA: TGTGCCAGCAGCTTGGGGGAGTTAGGCTACACCTTC; CDR3: CASSLGELGYTF
V: TRBV28; length: 14; D: -; J: TRBJ1-5; size: -; DNA: TGTGCCAGCAGTCCCTCGAGTGCAGGTCAGCCCCAGCATTTT; CDR3: CASSPSSAGQPQHF
V: TRBV9; length: 13; D: -; J: TRBJ1-5; size: -; DNA: TGTGCCAGCAGCGGGGACAACAATCAGCCCCAGCATTTT; CDR3: CASSGDNNQPQHF
V: TRBV4-1; length: 13; D: TRBD1; J: TRBJ2-1; size: -; DNA: TGCGCCAGCAGAGGGACAGGGGGCAATGAGCAGTTCTTC; CDR3: CASRGTGGNEQFF
V: TRBV19; length: 14; D: TRBD1; J: TRBJ1-1; size: -; DNA: TGTGCCAGTACCGCCCGACAGGGCGACACTGAAGCTTTCTTT; CDR3: CASTARQGDTEAFF